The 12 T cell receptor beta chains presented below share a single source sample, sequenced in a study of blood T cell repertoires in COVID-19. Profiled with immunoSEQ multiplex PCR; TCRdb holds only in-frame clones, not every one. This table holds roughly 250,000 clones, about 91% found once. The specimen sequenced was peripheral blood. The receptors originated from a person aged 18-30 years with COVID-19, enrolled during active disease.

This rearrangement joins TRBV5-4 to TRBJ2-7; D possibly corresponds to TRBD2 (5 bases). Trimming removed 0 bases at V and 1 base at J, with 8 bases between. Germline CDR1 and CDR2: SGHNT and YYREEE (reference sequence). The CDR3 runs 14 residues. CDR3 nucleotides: TGTGCCAGCAGCTTGGGTCCGGGGTCCTACGAGCAGTACTTC. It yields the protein CASSLGPGSYEQYF.

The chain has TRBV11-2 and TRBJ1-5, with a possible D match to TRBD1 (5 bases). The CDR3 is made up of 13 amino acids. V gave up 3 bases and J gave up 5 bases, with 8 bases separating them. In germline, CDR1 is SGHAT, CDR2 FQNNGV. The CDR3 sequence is CASSLTDYQPQHF. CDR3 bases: TGTGCCAGCAGCTTGACAGATTATCAGCCCCAGCATTTT.

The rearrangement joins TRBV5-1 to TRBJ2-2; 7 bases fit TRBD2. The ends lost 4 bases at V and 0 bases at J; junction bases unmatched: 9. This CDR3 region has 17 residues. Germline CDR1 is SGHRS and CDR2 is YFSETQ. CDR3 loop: CASSVGLEVANTGELFF. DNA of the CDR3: TGCGCCAGCAGCGTAGGACTAGAGGTCGCGAACACCGGGGAGCTGTTTTTT. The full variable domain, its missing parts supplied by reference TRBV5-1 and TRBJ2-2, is KAGVTQTPRYLIKTRGQQVTLSCSPISGHRSVSWYQQTPGQGLQFLFEYFSETQRNKGNFPGRFSGRQFSNSRSEMNVSTLELGDSALYLCASSVGLEVANTGELFFGEGSRLTVL.

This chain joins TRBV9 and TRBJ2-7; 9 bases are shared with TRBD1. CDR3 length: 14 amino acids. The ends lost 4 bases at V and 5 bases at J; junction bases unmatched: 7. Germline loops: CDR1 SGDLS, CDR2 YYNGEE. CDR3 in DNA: TGTGCCAGCAGCCCCCGGGACAGGGCCCACGAGCAGTACTTC. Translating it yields CASSPRDRAHEQYF.

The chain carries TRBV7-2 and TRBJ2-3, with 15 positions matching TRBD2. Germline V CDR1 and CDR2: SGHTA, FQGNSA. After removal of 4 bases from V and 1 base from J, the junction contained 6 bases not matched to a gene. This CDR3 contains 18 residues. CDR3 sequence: CASSSGLAGGFGTDTQYF. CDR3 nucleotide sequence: TGTGCCAGCAGCTCCGGACTAGCGGGAGGGTTCGGCACAGATACGCAGTATTTT. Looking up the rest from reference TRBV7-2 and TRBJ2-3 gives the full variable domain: GAGVSQSPSNKVTEKGKDVELRCDPISGHTALYWYRQSLGQGLEFLIYFQGNSAPDKSGLPSDRFSAERTGGSVSTLTIQRTQQEDSAVYLCASSSGLAGGFGTDTQYFGPGTRLTVL.

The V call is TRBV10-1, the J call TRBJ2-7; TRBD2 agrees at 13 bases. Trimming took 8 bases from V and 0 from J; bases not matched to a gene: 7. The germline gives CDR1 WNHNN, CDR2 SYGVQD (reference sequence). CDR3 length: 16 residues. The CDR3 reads CASPGLAGPCSYEQYF. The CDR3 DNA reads TGCGCCAGCCCGGGACTAGCGGGGCCTTGCTCCTACGAGCAGTACTTC.

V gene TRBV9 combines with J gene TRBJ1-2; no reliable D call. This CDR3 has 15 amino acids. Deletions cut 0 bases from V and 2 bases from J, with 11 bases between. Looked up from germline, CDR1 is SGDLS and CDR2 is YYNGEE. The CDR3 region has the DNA TGTGCCAGCAGCGTAGACTCTCGTGCCAACTATGGCTACACCTTC. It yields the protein CASSVDSRANYGYTF.

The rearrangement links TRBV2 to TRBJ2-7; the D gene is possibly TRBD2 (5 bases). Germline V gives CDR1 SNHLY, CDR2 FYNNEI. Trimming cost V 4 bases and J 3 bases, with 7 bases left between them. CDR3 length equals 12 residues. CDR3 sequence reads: CASSADYYEQYF. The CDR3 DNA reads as TGTGCCAGCAGTGCAGACTACTACGAGCAGTACTTC.

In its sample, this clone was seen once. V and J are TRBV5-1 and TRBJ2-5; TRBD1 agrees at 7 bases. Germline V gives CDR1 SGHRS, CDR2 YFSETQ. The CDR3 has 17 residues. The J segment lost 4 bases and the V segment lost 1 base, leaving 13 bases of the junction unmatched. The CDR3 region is CASSLSYIATGTETQYF. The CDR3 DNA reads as TGCGCCAGCAGCTTGTCTTATATTGCGACAGGGACAGAGACCCAGTACTTC.

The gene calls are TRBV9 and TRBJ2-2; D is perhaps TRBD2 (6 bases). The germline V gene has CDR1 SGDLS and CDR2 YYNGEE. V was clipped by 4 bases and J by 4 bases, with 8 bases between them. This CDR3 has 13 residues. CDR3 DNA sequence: TGTGCCAGCAGCTCCGGGGGCACCGGGGAGCTGTTTTTT. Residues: CASSSGGTGELFF.

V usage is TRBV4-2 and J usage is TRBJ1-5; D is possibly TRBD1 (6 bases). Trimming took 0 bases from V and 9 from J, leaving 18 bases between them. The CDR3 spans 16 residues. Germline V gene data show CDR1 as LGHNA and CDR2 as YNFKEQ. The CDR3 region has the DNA TGTGCCAGCAGCCAAGATCCCCGGGGGGCGCAAGGGCCCCAGCATTTT. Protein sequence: CASSQDPRGAQGPQHF.

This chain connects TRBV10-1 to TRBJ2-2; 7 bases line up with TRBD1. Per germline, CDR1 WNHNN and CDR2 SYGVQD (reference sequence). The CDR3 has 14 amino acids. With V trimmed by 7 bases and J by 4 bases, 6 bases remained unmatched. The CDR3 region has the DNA TGCGCCAGCAAAGGGGGCGGCGGCACCGGGGAGCTGTTTTTT. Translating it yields CASKGGGGTGELFF.